This paragraph reports one TCR beta chain. Genomic DNA, serving as template, underwent TCR beta VDJ and CDR3 profiling. MiXCR was run by TCRdb on the reads, yielding one entry per CDR3 protein. The sample holds roughly 80,000 distinct CDR3 sequences, just over 70% seen once. This entry is derived from a study of CD8+CD57+ T cells in acquired aplastic anemia. Germline V gene data show CDR1 as WNHNN and CDR2 as SYGVQD (reference sequence). Trimming took off 4 bases at V and 5 bases at J, with 18 bases between the two ends. The CDR3 is 17 residues long. Whoever was chosen for sequencing had shown CD8+CD57+ cell expansion by flow cytometry.

Sample: sorted CD4+, CD8+, or CD8+CD57+ T cells (not recorded which) from PBMCs. This sequence originates from a human donor with aplastic anemia. The chain links TRBV10-1 to TRBJ1-6; TRBD1 might be the D (5 bases). The CDR3 protein is CASSAPREGRHNSPLHF. The CDR3 DNA reads as TGCGCCAGCAGTGCACCCCGGGAGGGGCGACATAATTCACCCCTCCACTTT.